Listed below are T cell receptor beta chains from one sample, sequenced in a study of blood T cell repertoires in COVID-19. Libraries were prepared by immunoSEQ multiplex PCR; TCRdb keeps only in-frame clonotypes and omits some of them. The table records 95,000 to 120,000 clones, around nine tenths of them present only once. The sample consisted of peripheral blood. The source is a woman in her 70s who had recovered from COVID-19. The CDR3 runs from the conserved cysteine through the conserved F or W. The order of the fields is J gene, D gene, clone size, V gene, CDR3 DNA, CDR3 protein. D genes are given only for firm matches. Not all rows give a size; the values are once, few, many and, for expanded clones, a class.

TRBJ2-7	NA	NA	TRBV14	TGTGCCAGCAGCCCTGTTTGGTCGGGCTACGAGCAGTACTTC	CASSPVWSGYEQYF
TRBJ1-2	TRBD1	NA	TRBV7-9	TGTGCCAGCAGCCGCCGGGACAGGGTAAGCGGCGGCTACACCTTC	CASSRRDRVSGGYTF
TRBJ2-2	NA	NA	TRBV19	TGTGCCAGTAGTAGACACGACCCAAACACCGGGGAGCTGTTTTTT	CASSRHDPNTGELFF
TRBJ2-1	TRBD2	NA	TRBV5-1	TGCGCCAGCAGCTTGGCTAGCGGGAACCTCTACAATGAGCAGTTCTTC	CASSLASGNLYNEQFF
TRBJ2-1	TRBD1	once	TRBV5-1	TGCGCCAGCAGCCCCGGGACAGGGTCCTCTGATGAGCAGTTCTTC	CASSPGTGSSDEQFF
TRBJ2-1	TRBD1	once	TRBV19	TGTGCCAGTAGTAAACAGGGGGGCCGAAGCTCCTACAATGAGCAGTTCTTC	CASSKQGGRSSYNEQFF
TRBJ2-3	NA	few	TRBV19	TGTGCCAGTAGCCCAGATGCTCGGGGTACGCAGTATTTT	CASSPDARGTQYF
TRBJ2-3	TRBD1	NA	TRBV7-3	TGTGCCAGCAGCTGGGGACAGGGGGTCGCAGATACGCAGTATTTT	CASSWGQGVADTQYF
TRBJ1-4	NA	NA	TRBV7-9	TGTGCCAGCAGGGCCCCCCGTCCTGATAATGAAAAACTGTTTTTT	CASRAPRPDNEKLFF
TRBJ2-7	NA	NA	TRBV3-1/TRBV3-2	TGTGCCAGCAGCCACCCAACTGCTAGCTCCTACGAGCAGTACTTC	CASSHPTASSYEQYF
TRBJ2-1	TRBD2	once	TRBV5-1	TGCGCCAGCAGCCGCAGCTTGGGACTAGCGGGAGTGGGAGATGAGCAGTTCTTC	CASSRSLGLAGVGDEQFF
TRBJ2-1	TRBD2	NA	TRBV5-1	TGCGCCAGCAGCTGGGGAGGGGAGGGTGAGCAGTTCTTC	CASSWGGEGEQFF
TRBJ2-7	TRBD2	once	TRBV23-1	TGCGCCAGCAGCCTAAATGCTAGCGGGCCTAGACACGAGCAGTACTTC	CASSLNASGPRHEQYF
TRBJ2-7	TRBD2	NA	TRBV5-4	TGTGCCAGCAGCATGACTAGCGGGAGTTACCCCTACGAGCAGTACTTC	CASSMTSGSYPYEQYF
TRBJ1-5	NA	few	TRBV4-2	TGTGCCAGCAGCCAAGATGGGGGCGATCAGCCCCAGCATTTT	CASSQDGGDQPQHF
TRBJ1-1	NA	NA	TRBV10-3	TGTGCCATGACCATAGGGGCCCACACTGAAGCTTTCTTT	CAMTIGAHTEAFF
TRBJ2-2	NA	NA	TRBV5-1	TGCGCCAGCAGCCCGGGACAAAAAAGGAACACCGGGGAGCTGTTTTTT	CASSPGQKRNTGELFF
TRBJ2-1	TRBD2	NA	TRBV27	TGTGCCAGCAGTCCCGGGACTAGCGGCTACAATGAGCAGTTCTTC	CASSPGTSGYNEQFF
TRBJ1-1	NA	NA	TRBV21-1	TGTGCCAGCAGCCCTACCCGGACAGACAACACTGAAGCTTTCTTT	CASSPTRTDNTEAFF
TRBJ2-3	TRBD2	NA	TRBV6-6	TGTGCCAGCATTCCCACTAGCGGGGCCTTTACAGATACGCAGTATTTT	CASIPTSGAFTDTQYF
TRBJ2-6	NA	few	TRBV28	TGTGCCAGCACCCCCTCAGGGATGCTTGGGGCCAACGTCCTGACTTTC	CASTPSGMLGANVLTF
TRBJ1-5	TRBD1	NA	TRBV5-8	TGTGCCAGCAGCCCCGGGACAGGGGACCAGCCCCAGCATTTT	CASSPGTGDQPQHF
TRBJ1-2	NA	NA	TRBV13	TGTGCCAGCAGCTTCCAGGGGTCTGGCTACACCTTC	CASSFQGSGYTF
TRBJ2-3	NA	NA	TRBV20-1	TGCAGTGCTAGTCGAGATACGCAGTATTTT	CSASRDTQYF
TRBJ2-3	NA	NA	TRBV7-9	TGTGCCAGCAGCTTAAAGGGAGCCACAGATACGCAGTATTTT	CASSLKGATDTQYF
TRBJ2-6	NA	NA	TRBV2	TGTGCCAGCGGAAGAGGGAGCTCTGGGGCCAACGTCCTGACTTTC	CASGRGSSGANVLTF
TRBJ2-1	TRBD2	once	TRBV6-2/TRBV6-3	TGTGCCAGCAGTTACTCGAGACTAGCGGGAAACTATGAGCAGTTCTTC	CASSYSRLAGNYEQFF
TRBJ2-1	TRBD1	NA	TRBV27	TGTGCCAGCAGTTTCACAGGGGTCCCATACAATGAGCAGTTCTTC	CASSFTGVPYNEQFF
TRBJ2-5	TRBD1	NA	TRBV5-4	TGTGCCAGCAGCTTCCTATGGGGACAGCAAGAGACCCAGTACTTC	CASSFLWGQQETQYF
TRBJ1-1	NA	NA	TRBV5-4	TGTGCCAGCAGCTGGGGGGGGACTGAAGCTTTCTTT	CASSWGGTEAFF
TRBJ2-3	TRBD2	NA	TRBV5-1	TGCGCCAGCAGCCCGGGACTAGAAAAGAGCACAGATACGCAGTATTTT	CASSPGLEKSTDTQYF
TRBJ2-6	NA	NA	TRBV21-1	TGTGCCAGCAGCGGCAGGGTCCTAAGCTCTGGGGCCAACGTCCTGACTTTC	CASSGRVLSSGANVLTF
TRBJ2-7	NA	once	TRBV12-3/TRBV12-4	TGTGCCAGCAGTTTTAGTCAGGGGCACGAGCAGTACTTC	CASSFSQGHEQYF
TRBJ2-7	TRBD2	NA	TRBV7-9	TGTGCCAGCAGCCACCGACTAGCGGGACTCTTCGAGCAGTACTTC	CASSHRLAGLFEQYF
TRBJ2-5	NA	once	TRBV28	TGTGCCAGCGGAAGGGGGGGCCAAGAGACCCAGTACTTC	CASGRGGQETQYF
TRBJ2-3	TRBD1	NA	TRBV18	TGTGCCAGCTCACAATCTACAGGGGGAGGCACAGATACGCAGTATTTT	CASSQSTGGGTDTQYF
TRBJ1-2	NA	NA	TRBV18	TGTGCCAGCTCACCAGGAGGAAACTATGGCTACACCTTC	CASSPGGNYGYTF
TRBJ1-1	TRBD1	NA	TRBV28	TGTGCCAGCAGCGGCAAACTGGGACAGACGCAAATAGGAGCTTTCTTT	CASSGKLGQTQIGAFF
TRBJ2-3	TRBD2	NA	TRBV7-2	TGTGCCAGCAGCCCTGGGGGGACTAGCCAGTATTTT	CASSPGGTSQYF
TRBJ2-2	NA	NA	TRBV3-1/TRBV3-2	TGTGCCAGCAGCCCCCACGAGGGTTCGAACACCGGGGAGCTGTTTTTT	CASSPHEGSNTGELFF
TRBJ2-5	NA	NA	TRBV11-2	TGTGCCAGCAGCTTAGAACAGGGCCCAGAGACCCAGTACTTC	CASSLEQGPETQYF
TRBJ2-3	TRBD1	NA	TRBV6-2/TRBV6-3	TGTGCCAGCAACCCTAACAGGGGTCGGGATACGCAGTATTTT	CASNPNRGRDTQYF
TRBJ2-5	NA	NA	TRBV11-2	TGTGCCAGCAGCTTTTATGCAGGGGTGGGGCGCGGAGAAAACCAGTACTTC	CASSFYAGVGRGENQYF
TRBJ1-1	TRBD1	once	TRBV28	TGTGCCAGCAGCCCCCCCCGACAGGGGAGGACTGAAGCTTTCTTT	CASSPPRQGRTEAFF
TRBJ1-6	NA	NA	TRBV9	TGTGCCAGCAGCGTAGAACAGGGAAGATCACCCCTCCACTTT	CASSVEQGRSPLHF
TRBJ2-7	NA	NA	TRBV6-2/TRBV6-3	TGTGCCAGCAGTTACTCGTCGCGAACCGCTACCTACGAGCAGTACTTC	CASSYSSRTATYEQYF
TRBJ2-3	TRBD2	NA	TRBV30	TGTGCCTGGACCGGGACTAGCGGAACAGATACGCAGTATTTT	CAWTGTSGTDTQYF